The 8 T cell receptor beta chains listed next were all sequenced from one sample in a study of blood T cell repertoires in COVID-19. Some clones are missing from TCRdb's copy, which holds only in-frame ones; the method was immunoSEQ multiplex PCR. The table records under 300,000 clones, 87% of them present only once. Material: PBMCs or T cells enriched from blood (not recorded which). The receptors come from a woman aged 30 to 39 with acute COVID-19.

The rearrangement uses TRBV5-4 and TRBJ2-7; D is unclear. Germline V CDR1 and CDR2: SGHNT, YYREEE (reference sequence). Trimming took off 2 bases at V and 2 bases at J, with 11 bases between the two ends. The CDR3 has 14 residues. This CDR3 reads CASSFPGNPYEQYF. CDR3 coding DNA: TGTGCCAGCAGCTTCCCAGGAAACCCCTACGAGCAGTACTTC.

DNA for the CDR3: TGTGCCAGCTCACCAACTATCACCTACGAGCAGTACTTC. Its protein is CASSPTITYEQYF. The J gene is TRBJ2-7, the V gene TRBV18; no clear D gene. This CDR3 region has 13 residues. Germline V gene sequence: CDR1 KGHSH, CDR2 LQKENI. V was cut by 2 bases and J by 2 bases, with 7 bases left in between. Full variable domain (outside the CDR3, taken from reference TRBV18 and TRBJ2-7): NAGVMQNPRHLVRRRGQEARLRCSPMKGHSHVYWYRQLPEEGLKFMVYLQKENIIDESGMPKERFSAEFPKEGPSILRIQQVVRGDSAAYFCASSPTITYEQYFGPGTRLTVT.

The V gene is TRBV19, the J gene TRBJ1-1, with 7 positions matching TRBD1. The V gene end was trimmed by 6 bases and the J gene end by 8 bases; junction bases not matched to a gene: 9. The CDR3 covers 13 residues. CDR1 is LNHDA, CDR2 SQIVND, per germline (reference sequence). DNA for the CDR3: TGTGCCAGTAGCCCATATGACAGGGAAGAAGCTTTCTTT. Amino acid sequence: CASSPYDREEAFF.

V gene TRBV3-1 (or the pseudogene TRBV3-2) combines with J gene TRBJ2-7, with 7 nucleotides matching TRBD2. CDR3 length equals 16 residues. V gave up 4 bases and J gave up 4 bases; unmatched junction bases: 13. Germline V gene data show CDR1 as LGHDT and CDR2 as YNNKEL (reference sequence). The CDR3 sequence: CASSRVCRAGEYEQYF. Here the CDR3 DNA reads TGTGCCAGCAGCCGAGTTTGCAGGGCGGGGGAGTACGAGCAGTACTTC.

This clone was picked up one time. This chain uses TRBV28 with TRBJ1-5; D remains unclear. V was shortened by 2 bases and J by 5 bases, with 13 bases between the two germline ends. Germline V CDR1 and CDR2: MDHEN, SYDVKM. The length of the CDR3 is 15 residues. This chain's CDR3 is CASSLQEGGYQPQHF. CDR3 DNA: TGTGCCAGCAGTTTACAAGAGGGAGGGTATCAGCCCCAGCATTTT.

V and J are TRBV9 and TRBJ2-2; 9 positions agree with TRBD2. Germline CDR1 SGDLS, CDR2 YYNGEE. The CDR3 sequence is 19 residues long. V lost 4 bases and J lost 3; bases outside the gene matches: 16. CDR3 loop: CASSPSSGTSFTHTGELFF. The CDR3 DNA reads as TGTGCCAGCAGCCCATCCTCCGGGACTAGCTTTACACACACCGGGGAGCTGTTTTTT.

The chain employs TRBV5-5 and TRBJ2-5, with D possibly being TRBD2 (5 bases). Trimming removed 2 bases at V and 5 bases at J, with 19 bases between. The length of the CDR3 is 16 residues. Per the germline V gene, CDR1 is SGHKS and CDR2 is YYEKEE (reference sequence). The CDR3 loop reads CASSLGLAPLVETQYF. The DNA of the CDR3 is TGTGCCAGCAGCTTAGGGCTAGCCCCCTTGGTGGAGACCCAGTACTTC.

The rearrangement uses TRBV6-5 and TRBJ2-7; possible D gene TRBD2, 5 bases. CDR3 size: 15 residues. Trimming cost V 0 bases and J 3 bases, with 12 bases left between them. The V gene's germline CDR1 is MNHEY and CDR2 SVGAGI. The CDR3, as DNA: TGTGCCAGCAGTTACTCCTCAAACCGGGACTACGAGCAGTACTTC. It yields the protein CASSYSSNRDYEQYF.